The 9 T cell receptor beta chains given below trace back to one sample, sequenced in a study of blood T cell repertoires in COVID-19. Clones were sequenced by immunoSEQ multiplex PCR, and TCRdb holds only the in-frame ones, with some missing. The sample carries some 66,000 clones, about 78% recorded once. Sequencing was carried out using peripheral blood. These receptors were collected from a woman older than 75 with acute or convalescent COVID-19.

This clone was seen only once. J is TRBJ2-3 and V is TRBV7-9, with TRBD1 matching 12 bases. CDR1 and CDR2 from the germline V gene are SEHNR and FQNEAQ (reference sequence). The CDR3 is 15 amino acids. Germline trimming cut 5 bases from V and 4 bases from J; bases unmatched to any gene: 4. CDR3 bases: TGTGCCAGCAGCAGGGGACAGGGGGCCGCAGATACGCAGTATTTT. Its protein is CASSRGQGAADTQYF.

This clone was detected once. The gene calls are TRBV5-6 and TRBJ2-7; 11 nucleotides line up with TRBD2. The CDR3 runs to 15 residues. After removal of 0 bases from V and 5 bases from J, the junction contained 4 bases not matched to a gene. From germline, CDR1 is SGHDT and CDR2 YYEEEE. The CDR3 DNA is TGTGCCAGCAGCTTGGAGACTAGCGGGATCAACGAGCAGTACTTC. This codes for CASSLETSGINEQYF.

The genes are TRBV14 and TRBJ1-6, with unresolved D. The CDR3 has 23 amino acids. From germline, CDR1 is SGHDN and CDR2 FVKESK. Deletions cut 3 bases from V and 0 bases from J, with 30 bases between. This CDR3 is CASSHYGLGNANPPSSYNSPLHF. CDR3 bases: TGTGCCAGCAGCCACTACGGACTTGGGAACGCTAACCCCCCGAGCTCCTATAATTCACCCCTCCACTTT. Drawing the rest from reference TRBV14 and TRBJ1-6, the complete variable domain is EAGVTQFPSHSVIEKGQTVTLRCDPISGHDNLYWYRRVMGKEIKFLLHFVKESKQDESGMPNNRFLAERTGGTYSTLKVQPAELEDSGVYFCASSHYGLGNANPPSSYNSPLHFGNGTRLTVT.

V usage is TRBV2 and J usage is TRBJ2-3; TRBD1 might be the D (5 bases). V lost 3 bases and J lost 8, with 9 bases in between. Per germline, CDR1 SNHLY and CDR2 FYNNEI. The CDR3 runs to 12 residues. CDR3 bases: TGTGCCAGCAGTGACAGGGATGGTACGCAGTATTTT. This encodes CASSDRDGTQYF.

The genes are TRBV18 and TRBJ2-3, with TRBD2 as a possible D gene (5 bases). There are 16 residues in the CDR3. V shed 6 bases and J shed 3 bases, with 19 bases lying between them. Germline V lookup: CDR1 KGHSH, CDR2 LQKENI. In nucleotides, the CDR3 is TGTGCCAGCTCGAAAAACGGGGTGAAAGCGACAGATACGCAGTATTTT. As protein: CASSKNGVKATDTQYF.

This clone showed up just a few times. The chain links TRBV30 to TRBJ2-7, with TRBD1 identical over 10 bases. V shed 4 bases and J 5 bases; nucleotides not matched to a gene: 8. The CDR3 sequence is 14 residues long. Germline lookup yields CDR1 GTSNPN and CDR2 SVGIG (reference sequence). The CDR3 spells CAWTRLDRGDEQYF. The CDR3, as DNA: TGTGCCTGGACAAGGTTGGACAGGGGGGACGAGCAGTACTTC.

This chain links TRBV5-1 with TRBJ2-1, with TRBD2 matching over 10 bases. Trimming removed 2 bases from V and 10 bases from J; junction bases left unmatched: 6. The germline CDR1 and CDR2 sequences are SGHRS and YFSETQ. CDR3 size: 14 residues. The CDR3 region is CASSFRLAGEEQFF. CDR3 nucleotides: TGCGCCAGCAGCTTCCGACTAGCGGGTGAGGAGCAGTTCTTC.

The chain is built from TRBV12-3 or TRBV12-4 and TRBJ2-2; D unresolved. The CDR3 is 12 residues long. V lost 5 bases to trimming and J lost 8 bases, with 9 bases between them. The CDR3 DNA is TGTGCCAGCAGTCTGATGGCAGGGGAGCTGTTTTTT. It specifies CASSLMAGELFF.

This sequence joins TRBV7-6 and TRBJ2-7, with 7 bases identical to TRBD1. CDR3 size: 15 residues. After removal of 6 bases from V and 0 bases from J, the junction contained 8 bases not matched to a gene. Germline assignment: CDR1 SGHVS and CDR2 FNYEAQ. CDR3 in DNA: TGTGCCAGCAGTTCCGGGACAGCCAGCTCCTACGAGCAGTACTTC. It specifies CASSSGTASSYEQYF.